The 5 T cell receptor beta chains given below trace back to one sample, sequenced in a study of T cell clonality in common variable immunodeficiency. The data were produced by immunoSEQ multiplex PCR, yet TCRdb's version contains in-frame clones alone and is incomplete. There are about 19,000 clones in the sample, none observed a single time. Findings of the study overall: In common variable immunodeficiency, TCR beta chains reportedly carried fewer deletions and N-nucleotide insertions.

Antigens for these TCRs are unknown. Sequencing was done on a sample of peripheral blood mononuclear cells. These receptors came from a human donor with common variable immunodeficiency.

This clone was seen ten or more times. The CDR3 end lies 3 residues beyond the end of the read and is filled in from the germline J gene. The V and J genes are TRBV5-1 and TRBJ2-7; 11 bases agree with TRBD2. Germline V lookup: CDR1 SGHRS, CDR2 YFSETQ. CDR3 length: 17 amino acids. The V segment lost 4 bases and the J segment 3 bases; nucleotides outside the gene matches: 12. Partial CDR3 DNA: TGCGCCAGCAGCCCTGAACCCGGGACTAGCGGCCACTACGAG. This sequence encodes CASSPEPGTSGHYE. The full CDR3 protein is CASSPEPGTSGHYEQYF.

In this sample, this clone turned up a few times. The chain's CDR3 is CASSSGTGFGEQYF. The DNA read from the CDR3 is TGTGCCAGCAGCTCCGGGACAGGGTTTGGCGAG. The chain has TRBV11-3 and TRBJ2-7, with TRBD1 identical over 9 bases. The sequence runs out 3 residues before the end of the CDR3; the remainder is reconstructed from the germline J gene. Germline values: CDR1 SGHNT, CDR2 YENEEA. The trim removed 4 bases at V and 6 bases at J, leaving 7 bases unmatched. This CDR3 contains 14 residues. Filled out from reference TRBV11-3 and TRBJ2-7, the complete variable domain reads EAGVVQSPRYKIIEKKQPVAFWCNPISGHNTLYWYLQNLGQGPELLIRYENEEAVDDSQLPKDRFSAERLKGVDSTLKIQPAELGDSAVYLCASSSGTGFGEQYFGPGTRLTVT.

The CDR3 loop is CSARRGGPGEQYF. The part of the CDR3 DNA that was read is TGCAGTGCTAGACGGGGGGGGCCGGGCGAG. The gene calls are TRBV20-1 and TRBJ2-7; 8 positions match TRBD2. The sequenced fragment ends 3 residues before the CDR3 boundary, so the rest is inferred from the germline J gene. V shed 2 bases, J shed 6 bases, and the junction held 6 bases outside the gene matches. Per germline, CDR1 DFQATT and CDR2 SNEGSKA (reference sequence). The CDR3 contains 13 residues.

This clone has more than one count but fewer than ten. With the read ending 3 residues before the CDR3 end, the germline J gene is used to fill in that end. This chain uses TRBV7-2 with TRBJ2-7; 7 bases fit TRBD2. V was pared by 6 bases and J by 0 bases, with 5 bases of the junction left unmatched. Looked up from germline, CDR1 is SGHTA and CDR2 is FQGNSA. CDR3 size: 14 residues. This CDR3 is CASRPGGSSYEQYF. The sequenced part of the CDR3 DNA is TGTGCCAGCAGACCCGGCGGGAGCTCCTACGAG.

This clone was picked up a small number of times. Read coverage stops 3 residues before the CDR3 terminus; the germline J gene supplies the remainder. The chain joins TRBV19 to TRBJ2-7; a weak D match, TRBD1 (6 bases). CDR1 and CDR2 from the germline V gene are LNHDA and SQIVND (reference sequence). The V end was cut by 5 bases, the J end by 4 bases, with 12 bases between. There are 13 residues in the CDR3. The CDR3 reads CASSPGQSYEQYF. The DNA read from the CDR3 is TGTGCCAGTAGTCCCGGACAGAGTTACGAG.